A selection of T cell receptor beta chains follows, all from one sample in a study of T-cell reconstitution after alpha-beta-depleted transplantation in children. TCRdb processed the PCR reads anew with MiXCR; each CDR3 protein has one entry. The data hold 90,000 to 130,000 distinct CDR3 sequences, with approximately 10% observed a single time. This specimen consisted of PBMCs from the stem cell graft donor, obtained from the stem cell graft. Receptor source: a human donor who donated a stem cell graft to a child with acute lymphoblastic leukemia. CDR3s include the opening cysteine and the closing phenylalanine or tryptophan. A D gene is named only where the DNA matches it firmly. The size field is filled for only some rows; it gives once, few, many or a size class.

V,size,D,J,CDR3,DNA
TRBV6-1,many,.,TRBJ2-7,CASSPSSYLYEQYF,TGTGCCAGCAGTCCCAGTTCCTATCTCTACGAGCAGTACTTC
TRBV29-1,many,.,TRBJ2-3,CSVEASTDTQYF,TGCAGCGTTGAAGCGTCCACAGATACGCAGTATTTT
TRBV6-2/TRBV6-3,many,.,TRBJ2-1,CASSLDPNSYNEQFF,TGTGCCAGCAGCCTTGACCCGAACTCCTACAATGAGCAGTTCTTC
TRBV4-2,few,TRBD2,TRBJ2-3,CASSQGTSRNTDTQYF,TGTGCCAGCAGCCAAGGGACTAGCAGAAACACAGATACGCAGTATTTT
TRBV18,many,.,TRBJ2-6,CASSPLPGETSGANVLTF,TGTGCCAGCTCACCATTGCCAGGGGAGACGTCTGGGGCCAACGTCCTGACTTTC
TRBV7-9,many,.,TRBJ2-1,CASSPQYNEQFF,TGTGCCAGCAGCCCCCAATACAATGAGCAGTTCTTC
TRBV5-1,many,TRBD2,TRBJ2-7,CASSLSESSGISPEQYF,TGCGCCAGCAGCTTGTCTGAGAGTAGCGGGATCTCTCCCGAGCAGTACTTC
TRBV30,.,.,TRBJ1-6,CAWTQRNSPLHF,TGTGCCTGGACCCAGAGGAATTCACCCCTCCACTTT
TRBV7-8,many,.,TRBJ1-6,CASSLSQGSYNSPLHF,TGTGCCAGCAGCCTATCCCAGGGTTCCTATAATTCACCCCTCCACTTT
TRBV30,many,.,TRBJ1-5,CAWSDGFQPQHF,TGTGCCTGGAGTGACGGTTTCCAGCCCCAGCATTTT
TRBV3-1,many,TRBD2,TRBJ2-1,CASSQDQLRGALNEQFF,TGTGCCAGCAGCCAAGATCAGTTGCGGGGGGCCCTCAATGAGCAGTTCTTC
TRBV6-1,few,.,TRBJ2-5,CASAEGRVHGTQYF,TGTGCCAGCGCCGAGGGACGGGTCCATGGGACCCAGTACTTC
TRBV10-3,once,.,TRBJ2-7,CAISERDTDYEQYF,TGTGCCATCAGCGAGAGGGACACGGACTACGAGCAGTACTTC
TRBV5-1,many,.,TRBJ2-1,CASRLRPQGNEQFF,TGCGCCAGCAGGTTAAGGCCTCAGGGCAATGAGCAGTTCTTC
TRBV5-1,many,TRBD1,TRBJ2-2,CASRAGTGDIGELFF,TGCGCCAGCAGAGCCGGGACAGGGGATATCGGGGAGCTGTTTTTT
TRBV6-5,many,.,TRBJ1-3,CASSYSGLAGNTIYF,TGTGCCAGCAGTTACTCGGGCCTTGCTGGAAACACCATATATTTT